The rows below give T cell receptor beta chains drawn from one sample of a study of blood T cell repertoires in COVID-19. Method: immunoSEQ multiplex PCR; TCRdb's copy keeps in-frame clones and lacks some. The data contain roughly 230,000 clones, around 82% of them seen just once; the ten biggest clones take up 8.6%. Sequencing was carried out using peripheral blood. All receptors come from a man aged 35 to 55 with active or convalescent COVID-19. Each CDR3 is given with its conserved first and last residue. D genes are given only for firm matches. Size is stated for part of the rows, as once, few or many counts, or as a class when the clone is expanded.

TGTGCCAGCAGTCCTTCGGGCCTAGCGGGAGGGTTCCTGGGGCAGTTCTTC | CASSPSGLAGGFLGQFF | TRBJ2-1 | NA | TRBD2 | TRBV28
TGTGCCAGCAGCCTCGACAGTAACACGAACACTGAAGCTTTCTTT | CASSLDSNTNTEAFF | TRBJ1-1 | NA | NA | TRBV13
TGTGCCAGCAGCTGGACACCGGGACAGTATGGCTACACCTTC | CASSWTPGQYGYTF | TRBJ1-2 | NA | TRBD1 | TRBV5-8
TGCGCCAGCAGCCATCGGGGAAAGTCGGAAAACACTGAAGCTTTCTTT | CASSHRGKSENTEAFF | TRBJ1-1 | NA | NA | TRBV4-1
TGTGCCAGCAGTGAAAGGGGACAGGCAACGGAAAAACTGTTTTTT | CASSERGQATEKLFF | TRBJ1-4 | few | TRBD1 | TRBV2
TGTGCCAGCAGCTTAGGGTCAGCGGGAGTTATTGGCACAGATACGCAGTATTTT | CASSLGSAGVIGTDTQYF | TRBJ2-3 | NA | TRBD2 | TRBV7-9
TGTGCCACCAGTGATCCTACCGGGACAGGGGCGGGGAGCACAGATACGCAGTATTTT | CATSDPTGTGAGSTDTQYF | TRBJ2-3 | NA | TRBD1 | TRBV24-1
TGTGCCAGCAGCCATCTAGCGGATGGACCGTGGGAGCAGTTCTTC | CASSHLADGPWEQFF | TRBJ2-1 | NA | TRBD2 | TRBV4-2
TGTGCCAGCAGCTTAGGCAGGGGTTCTAATGAAAAACTGTTTTTT | CASSLGRGSNEKLFF | TRBJ1-4 | once | NA | TRBV7-9
TGTGCCCGCTCCAGGGGTCCGAATTCACCCCTCCACTTT | CARSRGPNSPLHF | TRBJ1-6 | NA | NA | TRBV30
TGTGCCTGGAGTTTTAGCGGGGATACGCAGTATTTT | CAWSFSGDTQYF | TRBJ2-3 | NA | TRBD2 | TRBV30
TGTGCCAGCAGTTTTCGTTCACAGGGGGGAAGCTACACCTTC | CASSFRSQGGSYTF | TRBJ1-2 | few | TRBD1 | TRBV28
TGTGCCAGCTCACCCTTGACAGGGGGGGACTATGGCTACACCTTC | CASSPLTGGDYGYTF | TRBJ1-2 | once | TRBD1 | TRBV18
TGTGCCAGCAGCTTAGGGACTAGCGTCTACAATGAGCAGTTCTTC | CASSLGTSVYNEQFF | TRBJ2-1 | NA | TRBD2 | TRBV7-3
TGCGCCAGCAGCCCAGTGGTGTCCACAGATACGCAGTATTTT | CASSPVVSTDTQYF | TRBJ2-3 | NA | NA | TRBV5-1
TGTGCCAGCAGCCAACTGGGGACAGGCAATTCACCCCTCCACTTT | CASSQLGTGNSPLHF | TRBJ1-6 | NA | TRBD1 | TRBV3-1/TRBV3-2
TGTGCTAGTGGTTTTTCGCAGGCTTTTCCAAACACTGAAGCTTTCTTT | CASGFSQAFPNTEAFF | TRBJ1-1 | NA | NA | TRBV12-5
TGCGCCAGCAGCCTAAACACGAACTATGGCTACACCTTC | CASSLNTNYGYTF | TRBJ1-2 | NA | NA | TRBV4-3
TGTGCCAGCTCACCGAGGCAGGGTGGCAACACCGGGGAGCTGTTTTTT | CASSPRQGGNTGELFF | TRBJ2-2 | NA | NA | TRBV18
TGCGCCAGCAGCATGACAGGGAACTCTGGAAACACCATATATTTT | CASSMTGNSGNTIYF | TRBJ1-3 | NA | TRBD1 | TRBV5-1
TGTGCCAGCAGCGCCGACAGGGGTCGCGAGCAGTACTTC | CASSADRGREQYF | TRBJ2-7 | NA | TRBD1 | TRBV28
TGTGCCAGCAGTGAGAAGAGGCCTGGTGAGCAGTTCTTC | CASSEKRPGEQFF | TRBJ2-1 | once | NA | TRBV25-1
TGTGCCAGCAGCCCTCGCGGGGACACCATATATTTT | CASSPRGDTIYF | TRBJ1-3 | few | NA | TRBV11-3
TGTGCCAGCAGTCTAACAGGGGGCGCGACCGGGGAGCTGTTTTTT | CASSLTGGATGELFF | TRBJ2-2 | NA | TRBD1 | TRBV6-2/TRBV6-3
TGTGCCAGCAGCAAAGGAGGAGGAGGGGCCAAAAACATTCAGTACTTC | CASSKGGGGAKNIQYF | TRBJ2-4 | NA | NA | TRBV21-1
TGTGCCAGCAGCCAGGGGTCTTCGGCTGGAAACACCATATATTTT | CASSQGSSAGNTIYF | TRBJ1-3 | NA | NA | TRBV5-8
TGTGCCACCAGTGATCCGTCCCTTCCCGGTGGCTACACCTTC | CATSDPSLPGGYTF | TRBJ1-2 | NA | NA | TRBV24-1
TGTGCCAGCAGCCCAAGGACTAGCGGGAGGGAGACCCAGTACTTC | CASSPRTSGRETQYF | TRBJ2-5 | many | TRBD2 | TRBV7-8
TGTGCCAGTACCTGGACAGGAGGGGATAATGAAAAACTGTTTTTT | CASTWTGGDNEKLFF | TRBJ1-4 | few | TRBD1 | TRBV19
TGTGCCAGCTCACCACCAGAGGCGACCTACGAGCAGTACTTC | CASSPPEATYEQYF | TRBJ2-7 | NA | NA | TRBV18
TGCGCCAGCAGTGGAGGGGGTGACCAGGTGGCTTTCTTT | CASSGGGDQVAFF | TRBJ1-1 | NA | NA | TRBV10-1
TGTGCCAGCAGCTTATCTGGCGGGGGCTTCACCGGGGAGCTGTTTTTT | CASSLSGGGFTGELFF | TRBJ2-2 | NA | NA | TRBV7-8
TGTGCCAGTAGTATTCAGGCTAGCGGCCAAGAGACCCAGTACTTC | CASSIQASGQETQYF | TRBJ2-5 | once | TRBD2 | TRBV19
TGTGCCAGCAGCTTGGAGGGGAAAGGGGGCTACGAGCAGTACTTC | CASSLEGKGGYEQYF | TRBJ2-7 | NA | NA | TRBV5-6
TGTGCCAGCAGTTATAGGGGGCGCAATCAGCCCCAGCATTTT | CASSYRGRNQPQHF | TRBJ1-5 | NA | TRBD1 | TRBV6-2/TRBV6-3
TGTGCCAGCAGCTTATGGACAGGGACGAGCAATCAGCCCCAGCATTTT | CASSLWTGTSNQPQHF | TRBJ1-5 | NA | TRBD1 | TRBV7-2
TGTGCCAGCAGTGAAGACCCGAGTTCACCCCTCCACTTT | CASSEDPSSPLHF | TRBJ1-6 | NA | NA | TRBV6-1
TGTGCCAGCGGACAGCCGAACACTGAAGCTTTCTTT | CASGQPNTEAFF | TRBJ1-1 | NA | NA | TRBV12-3/TRBV12-4
TGTGCCAGCAGTTACCTAGGCGGCAACTATGGCTACACCTTC | CASSYLGGNYGYTF | TRBJ1-2 | few | NA | TRBV6-5
TGTGCCAGCAGCATTCTGCCTGGCCAGCCCCAGCATTTT | CASSILPGQPQHF | TRBJ1-5 | NA | NA | TRBV5-4
TGTGCCAGCAGTGAGGGGCAGTACTATGGCTACACCTTC | CASSEGQYYGYTF | TRBJ1-2 | NA | NA | TRBV2
TGTGCCAGCAGCCGTCAGGGCCCCACGAACACCGGGGAGCTGTTTTTT | CASSRQGPTNTGELFF | TRBJ2-2 | NA | NA | TRBV21-1
TGTGCCAGCAGTTACTCGCGGACAGGGATGACCTATAGGAGATATGGCTACACCTTC | CASSYSRTGMTYRRYGYTF | TRBJ1-2 | NA | TRBD1 | TRBV6-2/TRBV6-3
TGTGCCAGCAGTTGGGGACAGGACCAGCCCCAGCATTTT | CASSWGQDQPQHF | TRBJ1-5 | NA | TRBD1 | TRBV12-3/TRBV12-4
TGTGCCAGCAGAGGACAGGGGGCTTGGGAGAACGGCTACACCTTC | CASRGQGAWENGYTF | TRBJ1-2 | NA | TRBD1 | TRBV28
TGCGCCAGCAGCTTGTTAGGAGGCATGAACACTGAAGCTTTCTTT | CASSLLGGMNTEAFF | TRBJ1-1 | few | NA | TRBV5-1
TGTGCCAGTAGTAGCCCCGACAGGGTGGGCTACAATGAGCAGTTCTTC | CASSSPDRVGYNEQFF | TRBJ2-1 | NA | TRBD1 | TRBV19
TGTGCCACCAGTGCCGGGACTAGCGGAAAAAAGACCCAGTACTTC | CATSAGTSGKKTQYF | TRBJ2-5 | NA | TRBD2 | TRBV24-1
TGTGCCAGCAGCGATATCCGGGACAGTCTAGTCAGTAACTATGGCTACACCTTC | CASSDIRDSLVSNYGYTF | TRBJ1-2 | few | NA | TRBV21-1
TGTGCCAGCAGTTCCCCGGGACAGGGAGAGACCCAGTACTTC | CASSSPGQGETQYF | TRBJ2-5 | NA | TRBD1 | TRBV27
TGTGCCAGCAGCGTAGGAGGTAGCGGGCCCTCCTACAATGAGCAGTTCTTC | CASSVGGSGPSYNEQFF | TRBJ2-1 | once | TRBD2 | TRBV9
TGCGCCAGCAGTGACCCTACGACAGGGGGCTACGAGCAGTACTTC | CASSDPTTGGYEQYF | TRBJ2-7 | NA | TRBD1 | TRBV10-2
TGCGCCATCCAGGGGGCTCATTCACCCCTCCACTTT | CAIQGAHSPLHF | TRBJ1-6 | once | TRBD1 | TRBV10-1
TGTGCCAGCAGCACCTTTAGCGGGGCGGCCTACAATGAGCAGTTCTTC | CASSTFSGAAYNEQFF | TRBJ2-1 | NA | TRBD2 | TRBV7-3
TGTGCCAGCTCTCAAGCGGGTTCTGAAGCTTTCTTT | CASSQAGSEAFF | TRBJ1-1 | NA | NA | TRBV5-4
TGTGCCAGCAGCGCCCGGCGAGGACAGTTGAACACTGAAGCTTTCTTT | CASSARRGQLNTEAFF | TRBJ1-1 | NA | NA | TRBV7-2
TGTGCCAGCAGTCCAACATCCAGGGGCTACACCTTC | CASSPTSRGYTF | TRBJ1-2 | once | NA | TRBV6-5